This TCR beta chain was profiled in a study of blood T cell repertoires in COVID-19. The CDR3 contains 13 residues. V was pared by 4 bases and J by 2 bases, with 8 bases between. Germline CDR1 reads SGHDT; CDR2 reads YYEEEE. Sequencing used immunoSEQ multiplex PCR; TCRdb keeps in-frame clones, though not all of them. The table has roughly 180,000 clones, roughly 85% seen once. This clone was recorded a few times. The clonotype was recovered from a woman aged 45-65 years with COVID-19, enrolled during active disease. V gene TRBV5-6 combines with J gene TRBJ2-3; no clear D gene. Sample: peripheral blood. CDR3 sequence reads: CASSRGITDTQYF. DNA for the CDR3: TGTGCCAGCAGCCGAGGAATCACAGATACGCAGTATTTT.